A selection of T cell receptor beta chains follows, all from one sample in a study of blood T cell repertoires in COVID-19. Here immunoSEQ multiplex PCR was the method, and the copy in TCRdb shows in-frame clones only, minus some. Among tens of thousands of clones listed, 86% were seen once. Source material: peripheral blood. The source of these receptors is a man aged 65 to 79 with active or convalescent COVID-19. The CDR3 runs from the conserved cysteine through the conserved F or W. The D gene is left open where the match is weak. Not every row has a clone size; where given, it reads once, few, many or a size class.

TRBV30,TRBD1,.,TRBJ1-3,CASGQGVSGNTIYF,TGTGCCTCAGGACAGGGGGTTTCTGGAAACACCATATATTTT
TRBV29-1,.,once,TRBJ2-2,CSARAPEVGELFF,TGCAGCGCCAGGGCTCCTGAGGTCGGGGAGCTGTTTTTT
TRBV28,TRBD1,.,TRBJ1-4,CASSLYQGAEKLFF,TGTGCCAGCAGTTTATATCAGGGGGCGGAAAAACTGTTTTTT
TRBV19,TRBD1,.,TRBJ1-2,CASNSGQGADYGYTF,TGTGCCAGCAACAGCGGACAGGGGGCAGACTATGGCTACACCTTC
TRBV19,TRBD1,.,TRBJ1-2,CASRTGTAYGYTF,TGTGCCAGTAGGACAGGGACAGCATATGGCTACACCTTC
TRBV23-1,TRBD2,once,TRBJ2-2,CASSPGTSGRAVELFF,TGCGCCAGCAGCCCCGGGACTAGCGGGAGGGCCGTGGAGCTGTTTTTT
TRBV18,TRBD1,.,TRBJ1-2,CASSLDRGSQNYGYTF,TGTGCCAGCTCACTCGACAGGGGATCTCAAAACTATGGCTACACCTTC
TRBV16,TRBD1,.,TRBJ1-6,CASSQSGQGDSPLHF,TGTGCCAGCAGCCAATCGGGGCAGGGGGATTCACCCCTCCACTTT
TRBV7-8,TRBD2,.,TRBJ2-7,CASSLRLAGSYEQYF,TGTGCCAGCAGCTTGCGACTAGCGGGATCCTACGAGCAGTACTTC
TRBV5-1,.,.,TRBJ2-7,CASSLASGYEQYF,TGCGCCAGCAGCTTGGCCTCAGGGTACGAGCAGTACTTC
TRBV4-1,TRBD1,few,TRBJ2-7,CASSQPREQGLMGKQYF,TGCGCCAGCAGCCAACCTAGGGAACAGGGGCTTATGGGGAAGCAGTACTTC
TRBV10-2,.,.,TRBJ1-3,CASSEGGERYSGNTIYF,TGCGCCAGCAGTGAGGGCGGGGAAAGATACTCTGGAAACACCATATATTTT
TRBV27,TRBD1,.,TRBJ1-2,CASSLRTGYGYTF,TGTGCCAGCAGTCTCCGGACAGGCTATGGCTACACCTTC
TRBV29-1,TRBD2,.,TRBJ2-5,CSGRWGGRGLETQYF,TGCAGCGGCCGGTGGGGCGGGAGGGGGTTGGAGACCCAGTACTTC
TRBV7-2,TRBD1,.,TRBJ2-7,CASSWTGGRNEQYF,TGTGCCAGCAGCTGGACAGGGGGCCGGAACGAGCAGTACTTC
TRBV30,TRBD1,.,TRBJ2-7,CAWRTTGGRYEQYF,TGTGCCTGGAGAACGACAGGGGGCAGGTACGAGCAGTACTTC
TRBV27,TRBD2,few,TRBJ2-2,CASSLGTRAGELFF,TGTGCCAGCAGTTTAGGGACTAGGGCCGGGGAGCTGTTTTTT
TRBV10-1,.,once,TRBJ2-6,CATRDIPPGANVLTF,TGCGCCACCCGGGACATACCCCCTGGGGCCAACGTCCTGACTTTC
TRBV5-1,.,.,TRBJ1-3,CASSFMSGTGNTIYF,TGCGCCAGCAGCTTCATGTCGGGTACTGGAAACACCATATATTTT
TRBV10-3,.,.,TRBJ2-7,CAISDLEGPAYEQYF,TGTGCCATCAGTGATTTGGAGGGACCGGCCTACGAGCAGTACTTC
TRBV30,TRBD2,.,TRBJ2-7,CAWSGGGLDYEQYF,TGTGCCTGGAGTGGGGGGGGACTAGATTACGAGCAGTACTTC
TRBV28,TRBD1,once,TRBJ1-5,CASSIIGTGVQPQHF,TGTGCCAGCAGTATTATAGGGACAGGGGTTCAGCCCCAGCATTTT
TRBV4-3,TRBD2,.,TRBJ2-1,CASSQDTLSGSGQVEQFF,TGCGCCAGCAGCCAAGATACCCTTAGCGGGAGTGGTCAAGTCGAGCAGTTCTTC
TRBV5-1,.,once,TRBJ1-1,CASSFGETEAFF,TGCGCCAGCAGCTTCGGGGAAACTGAAGCTTTCTTT
TRBV19,TRBD1,.,TRBJ1-3,CASSIRDREPGNTIYF,TGTGCCAGTAGTATCCGGGACAGGGAACCTGGAAACACCATATATTTT